This entry lists 20 T cell receptor beta chains sequenced from one sample in a study of shared clonotypes between healthy human individuals. The data were produced by immunoSEQ multiplex PCR, yet TCRdb's version contains in-frame clones alone and is incomplete. The table lists 1,400,000 or so clones, 97% to 99% of them singletons. Sequences were obtained from naive CD4+ T cells sorted from blood. The subset here: CD45RA+ positively selected. These receptors all come from a man between 25 and 39 years old in good health.

The V and J genes are TRBV10-2 and TRBJ2-7; tentatively, D is TRBD2 (6 bases). There are 12 residues in the CDR3. Germline V gene lookup returns CDR1 WSHSY and CDR2 SAAADI. The V end lost 8 bases, the J end lost 4 bases, and 12 bases lay between the germline ends. CDR3: CASGGFSYEQYF. The CDR3 DNA sequence: TGCGCCAGCGGGGGGTTTAGTTACGAGCAGTACTTC.

The CDR3: CASSATGRYTF. Written as DNA, the CDR3 is TGTGCCAGCTCAGCTACAGGGCGCTACACCTTC. The chain is built from TRBV18 and TRBJ1-2, with D perhaps matching TRBD1 (6 bases). From germline, CDR1 is KGHSH and CDR2 LQKENI. V lost 5 bases and J 9 bases, leaving 10 bases between the germline ends. CDR3 length: 11 residues. Variable domain in full (rest from reference TRBV18 and TRBJ1-2): NAGVMQNPRHLVRRRGQEARLRCSPMKGHSHVYWYRQLPEEGLKFMVYLQKENIIDESGMPKERFSAEFPKEGPSILRIQQVVRGDSAAYFCASSATGRYTFGSGTRLTVV.

The chain recombines TRBV20-1 with TRBJ1-1, with no clear D. Germline V gene sequence: CDR1 DFQATT, CDR2 SNEGSKA (reference sequence). The ends were cut back, 4 bases at V and 11 bases at J, with 14 bases in the middle. The CDR3 has 11 amino acids. CDR3 sequence reads: CSATMGTAAFF. DNA of the CDR3: TGCAGTGCTACCATGGGCACGGCGGCTTTCTTT.

The CDR3 here is CASSLLTVQGTEAFF. The CDR3, as DNA: TGTGCCAGCAGCTTACTGACGGTCCAGGGCACTGAAGCTTTCTTT. The chain combines TRBV5-4 with TRBJ1-1, with TRBD1 as a possible D gene (5 bases). V lost 2 bases, J lost 4 bases, and 15 bases lay in between. This CDR3 is 15 amino acids long. Germline assignment: CDR1 SGHNT and CDR2 YYREEE (reference sequence).

This chain joins TRBV18 and TRBJ2-1, with 7 bases fitting TRBD1. With 8 bases clipped from V and 0 bases from J, the junction kept 13 bases outside the gene matches. The germline V gene encodes CDR1 KGHSH and CDR2 LQKENI. This CDR3 has 17 amino acids. CDR3 protein: CASRSPFQGDSYNEQFF. DNA for the CDR3: TGTGCCAGCCGGAGCCCATTCCAGGGGGACTCCTACAATGAGCAGTTCTTC.

V usage is TRBV5-1 and J usage is TRBJ2-7; TRBD2 agrees at 10 bases. The V and J ends lost 4 bases and 2 bases, in that order; junction bases with no gene match: 3. Germline-derived CDR1 and CDR2 are SGHRS and YFSETQ. CDR3 length equals 14 residues. The CDR3, as DNA: TGCGCCAGCAGCACTAGCGGGATGCCCTACGAGCAGTACTTC. Protein product: CASSTSGMPYEQYF.

The chain combines TRBV20-1 with TRBJ2-1, with D unclear. Deletions cut 0 bases from V and 9 bases from J, with 6 bases between. Germline V gene sequence: CDR1 DFQATT, CDR2 SNEGSKA (reference sequence). There are 11 residues in the CDR3. The CDR3 bases are TGCAGTGCTAGAGATCATCGTGAGCAGTTCTTC. It yields the protein CSARDHREQFF.

V usage is TRBV19 and J usage is TRBJ2-2, with D perhaps TRBD2 (6 bases). This CDR3 is built from 16 residues. The V gene lost 5 bases and the J gene lost 6 bases, with 19 bases spanning the gap. Looked up from germline, CDR1 is LNHDA and CDR2 is SQIVND (reference sequence). In DNA form, the CDR3 reads TGTGCCAGTAGTTCGAAAAGGACACGGAGGGCCGGGGAGCTGTTTTTT. Residues: CASSSKRTRRAGELFF.

This clone was counted once. The J gene is TRBJ2-1, the V gene TRBV6-4; 9 nucleotides align to TRBD1. Germline CDR1 and CDR2: MRHNA and SNTAGT. The junction had 8 bases not matched to a gene; V was cut back by 4 bases and J by 7 bases. This CDR3 is 15 amino acids long. CDR3 bases: TGTGCCAGCAGTGTTCAGGGACAGGGCACTAATGAGCAGTTCTTC. Encoded protein: CASSVQGQGTNEQFF.

The V call is TRBV28, the J call TRBJ2-2; D is ambiguous. Trimming cost V 5 bases and J 1 base, with 14 bases left between them. The CDR3 length is 16 residues. CDR1 and CDR2 (germline): MDHEN, SYDVKM. The CDR3 DNA sequence: TGTGCCAGCAGTACCATACGAGGAATGAACACCGGGGAGCTGTTTTTT. Translated, it gives CASSTIRGMNTGELFF.

The chain is built from TRBV11-1 and TRBJ1-1; D is unresolved. V lost 2 bases and J 0 bases, leaving 4 bases between the germline ends. CDR3 length: 13 amino acids. Germline CDR1 SGHAT, CDR2 FQDESV (reference sequence). CDR3 residues: CASSLNLNTEAFF. Written as DNA, the CDR3 is TGTGCCAGCAGCTTAAATTTGAACACTGAAGCTTTCTTT.

Details on this clone: Other DNA sequences in the same sample also yield this CDR3. The rearrangement uses TRBV7-9 and TRBJ1-2; D remains ambiguous. Trimming left V 3 bases short and J 4 bases short, with 3 bases between. The CDR3 runs to 11 residues. The germline CDR1 and CDR2 sequences are SEHNR and FQNEAQ (reference sequence). CDR3 loop: CASSFGYGYTF. Written as DNA, the CDR3 is TGTGCCAGCAGCTTCGGCTATGGCTACACCTTC.

The rearrangement links TRBV2 to TRBJ2-1; no firm D call. V was shortened by 3 bases and J by 9 bases, with 15 bases between the two germline ends. The germline gives CDR1 SNHLY, CDR2 FYNNEI. The CDR3 totals 14 residues. The CDR3 sequence: CASSDSLVGGEQFF. The CDR3 region has the DNA TGTGCCAGCAGTGATTCCCTAGTTGGTGGTGAGCAGTTCTTC.

About this clone itself: Distinct nucleotide sequences in the sample also encode this CDR3. The chain combines TRBV14 with TRBJ2-1; a weak D match, TRBD1 (5 bases). CDR1 and CDR2 (germline): SGHDN, FVKESK. CDR3 length equals 13 residues. Trimming cost V 0 bases and J 10 bases, with 10 bases left between them. DNA of the CDR3: TGTGCCAGCAGCCAAGATTTAAGGGGCGAGCAGTTCTTC. The encoded protein is CASSQDLRGEQFF. The variable domain in full, with the rest retrieved from reference TRBV14 and TRBJ2-1, is EAGVTQFPSHSVIEKGQTVTLRCDPISGHDNLYWYRRVMGKEIKFLLHFVKESKQDESGMPNNRFLAERTGGTYSTLKVQPAELEDSGVYFCASSQDLRGEQFFGPGTRLTVL.

The chain joins TRBV5-1 to TRBJ2-2, with 8 bases matching TRBD1. Germline values: CDR1 SGHRS, CDR2 YFSETQ. V gave up 4 bases and J gave up 5 bases; unmatched junction bases: 7. This CDR3 has 15 amino acids. CDR3 in amino acids: CASSLDRVQTGELFF. Here the CDR3 DNA reads TGCGCCAGCAGCCTGGACAGGGTCCAAACCGGGGAGCTGTTTTTT. Full variable domain (missing parts from reference TRBV5-1 and TRBJ2-2): KAGVTQTPRYLIKTRGQQVTLSCSPISGHRSVSWYQQTPGQGLQFLFEYFSETQRNKGNFPGRFSGRQFSNSRSEMNVSTLELGDSALYLCASSLDRVQTGELFFGEGSRLTVL.

Note on this clone: Other DNA sequences from this sample encode an identical CDR3 as well. The V call is TRBV5-1, the J call TRBJ2-7; no clear D. Germline V CDR1 and CDR2: SGHRS, YFSETQ. Deletions cut 1 base from V and 0 bases from J, with 5 bases between. There are 13 residues in the CDR3. The CDR3, as DNA: TGCGCCAGCAGCTTGTTGGCCTCCTACGAGCAGTACTTC. Translating gives CASSLLASYEQYF. Full variable domain (outside the CDR3, taken from reference TRBV5-1 and TRBJ2-7): KAGVTQTPRYLIKTRGQQVTLSCSPISGHRSVSWYQQTPGQGLQFLFEYFSETQRNKGNFPGRFSGRQFSNSRSEMNVSTLELGDSALYLCASSLLASYEQYFGPGTRLTVT.

The CDR3 reads CASSPQGSQTQYF. The CDR3 nucleotides are TGTGCCAGCAGTCCCCAAGGGTCCCAGACCCAGTACTTC. This chain links TRBV5-4 with TRBJ2-5; D ambiguous. CDR1 SGHNT and CDR2 YYREEE come from the germline V gene (reference sequence). The length of the CDR3 is 13 residues. V was clipped by 5 bases and J by 6 bases, with 14 bases between them.

The rearrangement links TRBV10-1 to TRBJ2-1, with D unclear. CDR1 and CDR2 from the germline V gene are WNHNN and SYGVQD (reference sequence). This CDR3 is built from 16 residues. Trimming stripped 0 bases from V and 6 bases from J, with 15 bases between. The CDR3 DNA follows: TGCGCCAGCAGTGAGTCGAGATCCCGACAAACCAATGAGCAGTTCTTC. Its protein is CASSESRSRQTNEQFF.

This rearrangement joins TRBV7-2 to TRBJ2-3; D is perhaps TRBD2 (5 bases). This CDR3 has 13 residues. V shed 5 bases and J shed 5 bases, with 11 bases lying between them. Germline CDR1 SGHTA, CDR2 FQGNSA. This chain's CDR3 is CASSLTREDTQYF. CDR3 DNA sequence: TGTGCCAGCAGCCTAACTAGGGAAGATACGCAGTATTTT. The whole variable domain, filled in from reference TRBV7-2 and TRBJ2-3, reads GAGVSQSPSNKVTEKGKDVELRCDPISGHTALYWYRQSLGQGLEFLIYFQGNSAPDKSGLPSDRFSAERTGGSVSTLTIQRTQQEDSAVYLCASSLTREDTQYFGPGTRLTVL.

CDR3 in DNA: TGCGCCAGCAGCTTGGATTCGAACAATCAGCCCCAGCATTTT. It yields the protein CASSLDSNNQPQHF. The chain carries TRBV5-1 and TRBJ1-5, with no clear D. The CDR3 totals 14 residues. The germline V gene encodes CDR1 SGHRS and CDR2 YFSETQ. The V end was cut by 0 bases, the J end by 3 bases, with 7 bases between.